This TCR beta chain was sequenced for a study of CXCR3-negative and CXCR3-positive naive CD8 T cells. General study findings and limits: The study found comparably high diversity in both naive subsets and much lower diversity in memory CD8+ cells. Comparison of naive cells showed more hydrophobic TRB CDR3s in CXCR3-positive than in CXCR3-negative naive cells. Cryopreserved cells partially lost CXCR3 expression, and fresh PBMCs were used in most assays.

UMI-labeled 5' RACE TRB cDNA libraries were prepared from the cells. TCRdb re-analyzed the 5' RACE reads; it lists each CDR3 protein once, without DNA. The sample includes 84,000 or so distinct CDR3 sequences. Germline CDR1 reads MGHRA; CDR2 reads YSYEKL. CDR3 size: 15 residues. Remarks on this clonotype: Its antigen is not identified.

The receptor's source is a human donor in good health. Some clones in this sample may be carry-over from other donors' samples. This sequence joins TRBV4-1 and TRBJ2-7; lacking DNA, the TRBD2 call made by TCRdb goes unchecked. The sequenced sample consisted of naive CXCR3- CD8+ T cells from blood. Noted subset: CD45RO-CCR7+CD27+CD95- naive CD8+ T cells lacking CXCR3 (TNR3-). CDR3: CASSQAGLAGDEQYF.